Below, 2 T cell receptor beta chains from the same sample are listed, as sequenced in a study of shared clonotypes between healthy human individuals. The repertoire was sequenced with immunoSEQ multiplex PCR; TCRdb's copy has only in-frame clones and lacks some. The sample consists of approximately 2.5 million clones, 85% to 95% of them appearing once. The sequenced material came from naive CD4+ T cells sorted from blood. Subset noted: CD45RA+ positively selected. Source of these receptors: a young man in good health.

The rearrangement joins TRBV27 to TRBJ2-7, with TRBD2 identical over 10 bases. The CDR3 runs to 17 residues. Germline assignment: CDR1 MNHEY and CDR2 SMNVEV (reference sequence). V trimming: 5 bases; J trimming: 0 bases; junction bases outside the gene matches: 10. The DNA of the CDR3 is TGTGCCAGCAGTACCTGGACTAGCGGAAGGAGCTCCTACGAGCAGTACTTC. Translated, it gives CASSTWTSGRSSYEQYF.

This clone was seen a few times. The chain uses TRBV18 and TRBJ1-5, with a possible D match to TRBD1 (6 bases). Germline-derived CDR1 and CDR2 are KGHSH and LQKENI. The CDR3 totals 14 residues. Between the trimmed V and J ends, which lost 6 bases and 5 bases, there was a span of 14 bases. The CDR3 DNA is TGTGCCAGCTCCCACGGACAGCCTTATCAGCCCCAGCATTTT. It encodes CASSHGQPYQPQHF.